These 14 T cell receptor beta chains share one sample of origin, sequenced in a study of regulatory T cells in long-lasting Graves disease. Assembly of TCR beta libraries relied on iRepertoire HTBI primers together with Arm-PCR of CDR3 regions. TCRdb called the multiplex PCR reads again in MiXCR, with one record for every CDR3 protein. Among 600,000 to 850,000 distinct CDR3 sequences listed, approximately 29% were seen once. Described time point: persistent/refractory GD, antithyroid drugs over 5 years with positive TRAb. PBMC-derived RNA was used for the TCR library. The source was peripheral blood mononuclear cells (PBMCs), collected when the disease was refractory, from a patient treated with antithyroid drugs. The origin of the receptors is a female donor with Graves disease.

This clonotype was counted between two and nine times. The V call is TRBV15, the J call TRBJ2-4, with 9 bases identical to TRBD1. Germline V lookup: CDR1 LNHNV, CDR2 YYDKDF (reference sequence). This CDR3 is built from 16 residues. The trim removed 1 base at V and 1 base at J, leaving 2 bases unmatched. CDR3 protein: CATSRGGQGAKNIQYF. CDR3 in DNA: TGTGCCACCAGCAGAGGTGGACAGGGGGCCAAAAACATTCAGTACTTC.

This clonotype has just a few counts. V is TRBV12-3 or TRBV12-4 and J is TRBJ1-1; D is uncertain. Trimming pared 5 bases from V and 1 base from J, leaving 11 bases between. The CDR3 contains 14 residues. CDR3 in amino acids: CASSPRSANTEAFF. DNA of the CDR3: TGTGCCAGCAGTCCCAGGTCAGCGAACACTGAAGCTTTCTTT.

This clonotype was observed at least ten times. The chain links TRBV6-1 to TRBJ2-7, with a tentative D call TRBD1 (6 bases). Germline V CDR1 and CDR2: MNHNS, SASEGT. V was pared by 6 bases and J by 0 bases, with 12 bases between. CDR3 length: 14 amino acids. For the CDR3, the DNA is TGTGCCAGCAGGAGGGACATCAGCTCCTACGAGCAGTACTTC. Translating it yields CASRRDISSYEQYF.

This CDR3 is CASSLWAEETQYF. For the CDR3, the DNA is TGTGCCAGCAGCTTATGGGCAGAAGAGACCCAGTACTTC. The chain combines TRBV7-3 with TRBJ2-5; D is unresolved. The CDR3 runs to 13 residues. Germline V lookup: CDR1 SGHTA, CDR2 FQGTGA. Trimming stripped 2 bases from V and 3 bases from J, with 7 bases between. Based on the CDR3 plus reference TRBV7-3 and TRBJ2-5, the full variable domain is GAGVSQTPSNKVTEKGKYVELRCDPISGHTALYWYRQSLGQGPEFLIYFQGTGAADDSGLPNDRFFAVRPEGSVSTLKIQRTERGDSAVYLCASSLWAEETQYFGPGTRLLVL.

This clonotype was detected only a few times. The chain carries TRBV11-2 and TRBJ1-2; maybe TRBD1 (6 bases). CDR3 length: 17 amino acids. Per germline, CDR1 SGHAT and CDR2 FQNNGV. V was cut by 1 base and J by 4 bases, with 19 bases left in between. The CDR3 nucleotides read TGTGCCAGCAGCTTAGGAATAACAGGGAGGAATTTCTATGGCTACACCTTC. Residues: CASSLGITGRNFYGYTF.

This chain connects TRBV19 to TRBJ2-7; 9 bases map to TRBD2. Unmatched junction bases numbered 7, after V lost 3 bases and J lost 4 bases. The CDR3 sequence is 15 residues long. The germline CDR1 and CDR2 sequences are LNHDA and SQIVND (reference sequence). CDR3 protein: CASSIVAGAPYEQYF. The CDR3 DNA follows: TGTGCCAGTAGTATCGTAGCGGGAGCTCCATACGAGCAGTACTTC.

The rearrangement joins TRBV9 to TRBJ1-2, with TRBD1 identical over 7 bases. The CDR3 length is 16 residues. Germline CDR1 reads SGDLS; CDR2 reads YYNGEE. With V trimmed by 6 bases and J by 6 bases, 17 bases remained unmatched. The CDR3 here is CASTARAIDRENGYTF. The CDR3 region has the DNA TGTGCCAGCACGGCTAGAGCTATAGACAGGGAGAATGGCTACACCTTC.

This clonotype was observed a handful of times. The chain joins TRBV27 to TRBJ2-5; 13 positions agree with TRBD2. V dropped 5 bases and J dropped 3; count of bases not matched to a gene: 12. This CDR3 spans 18 amino acids. Germline values: CDR1 MNHEY, CDR2 SMNVEV (reference sequence). CDR3 in DNA: TGTGCCAGCAGTACAAGGTGGACTAGCGGGAGACCCAAAGAGACCCAGTACTTC. Its protein product is CASSTRWTSGRPKETQYF.

This chain uses TRBV9 with TRBJ1-2; D may be TRBD1 (5 bases). Germline-derived CDR1 and CDR2 are SGDLS and YYNGEE. CDR3 length equals 16 residues. V was cut by 2 bases and J by 2 bases, with 16 bases left in between. The CDR3 spells CASSVGRQGLNYGYTF. CDR3 bases: TGTGCCAGCAGCGTTGGCCGTCAGGGATTGAACTATGGCTACACCTTC.

This clonotype came up a few times. This chain joins TRBV2 and TRBJ2-7, with TRBD2 identical over 10 bases. This CDR3 comprises 14 residues. The germline CDR1 and CDR2 sequences are SNHLY and FYNNEI. V gave up 8 bases and J gave up 2 bases; unmatched junction bases: 6. Here the CDR3 reads CASGPSGRPYEQYF. CDR3 in DNA: TGTGCCAGCGGACCTAGCGGGAGACCCTACGAGCAGTACTTC.

This clonotype came up many times. The V call is TRBV28, the J call TRBJ1-1; weak D call: TRBD1 (5 bases). Trimming pared 3 bases from V and 1 base from J, leaving 12 bases between. The CDR3 spans 15 residues. Germline-derived CDR1 and CDR2 are MDHEN and SYDVKM. CDR3 DNA: TGTGCCAGCAGTTTTGTGGGGGAAGAGAACACTGAAGCTTTCTTT. Protein sequence: CASSFVGEENTEAFF. The full variable domain, completed using reference TRBV28 and TRBJ1-1, is DVKVTQSSRYLVKRTGEKVFLECVQDMDHENMFWYRQDPGLGLRLIYFSYDVKMKEKGDIPEGYSVSREKKERFSLILESASTNQTSMYLCASSFVGEENTEAFFGQGTRLTVV.

This clonotype was counted ten times or more. The gene calls are TRBV12-3 or TRBV12-4 and TRBJ1-5; maybe TRBD1 (5 bases). The CDR3 consists of 14 residues. V lost 7 bases and J 4 bases, leaving 14 bases between the germline ends. The CDR3 nucleotides read TGTGCCAGCAACAACGGGGGAGGTAATCAGCCCCAGCATTTT. Translation: CASNNGGGNQPQHF.

The CDR3 DNA follows: TGTGCCAGCTCACCACCGGGACAAGTACCTGAAAAGCAGTACTTC. Translation gives CASSPPGQVPEKQYF. This chain connects TRBV18 to TRBJ2-7; possibly TRBD1 for D (6 bases). The V gene's germline CDR1 is KGHSH and CDR2 LQKENI. V was trimmed by 0 bases and J by 8 bases, leaving 17 bases between them. The CDR3 is 15 residues long.

V gene TRBV15 combines with J gene TRBJ2-7, with D perhaps given as TRBD1 or TRBD2 (5 bases each). CDR3 size: 16 residues. Germline CDR1 and CDR2: LNHNV and YYDKDF (reference sequence). V lost 1 base, J lost 3 bases, and 16 bases lay in between. CDR3 residues: CATSRGGDRGIYEQYF. CDR3 DNA sequence: TGTGCCACCAGCAGAGGAGGGGACCGAGGAATCTACGAGCAGTACTTC.